One sample yielded the 3 T cell receptor beta chains listed below, sequenced in a study of T cell responses to AZD1222 COVID-19 vaccine. TCRdb's copy holds only in-frame clones and misses some; the assay was immunoSEQ multiplex PCR. The sample comprises about 190,000 clones, roughly 88% of which are singletons, and more than 0.75% rests with the top ten. This sample comprised peripheral blood, obtained on day 0 of AZD1222 vaccination. The origin of the receptors is an adult in good health.

This chain uses TRBV28 with TRBJ2-7, with D uncertain. The CDR3 contains 11 residues. V shed 10 bases and J shed 2 bases, with 9 bases lying between them. The germline V gene encodes CDR1 MDHEN and CDR2 SYDVKM. CDR3 DNA sequence: TGTGCCACCTGCCGAACCTACGAGCAGTACTTC. Protein: CATCRTYEQYF.

This chain connects TRBV6-5 to TRBJ2-7; D ambiguous. The CDR3 has 15 residues. Trimming took 5 bases from V and 2 from J, leaving 16 bases between them. The germline CDR1 and CDR2 sequences are MNHEY and SVGAGI. The CDR3 sequence: CASSPLTDGTYEQYF. In DNA, the CDR3 is TGTGCCAGCAGTCCCCTTACCGACGGTACCTACGAGCAGTACTTC.

The table lists this clone with a count of one. The V call is TRBV7-2, the J call TRBJ2-6; D possibly uses TRBD1 or TRBD2 (5 bases each). Trimming left V 1 base short and J 0 bases short, with 10 bases between. CDR3 length: 17 amino acids. Germline assignment: CDR1 SGHTA and CDR2 FQGNSA. The CDR3 protein is CASSLGGLISGANVLTF. The CDR3 bases are TGTGCCAGCAGCTTAGGGGGGTTGATCTCTGGGGCCAACGTCCTGACTTTC. Variable domain in full (rest from reference TRBV7-2 and TRBJ2-6): GAGVSQSPSNKVTEKGKDVELRCDPISGHTALYWYRQSLGQGLEFLIYFQGNSAPDKSGLPSDRFSAERTGGSVSTLTIQRTQQEDSAVYLCASSLGGLISGANVLTFGAGSRLTVL.